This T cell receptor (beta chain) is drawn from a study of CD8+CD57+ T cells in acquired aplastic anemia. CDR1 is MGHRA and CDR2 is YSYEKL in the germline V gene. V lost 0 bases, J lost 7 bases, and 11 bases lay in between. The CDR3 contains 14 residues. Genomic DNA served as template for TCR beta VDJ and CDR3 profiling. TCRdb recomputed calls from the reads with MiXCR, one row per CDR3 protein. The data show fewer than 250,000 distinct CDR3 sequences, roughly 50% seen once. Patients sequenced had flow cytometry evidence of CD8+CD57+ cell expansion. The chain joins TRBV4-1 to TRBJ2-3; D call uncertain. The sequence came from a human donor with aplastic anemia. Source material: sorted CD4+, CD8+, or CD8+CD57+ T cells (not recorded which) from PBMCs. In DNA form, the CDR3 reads TGCGCCAGCAGCCAAGATCGGTCTACCCATACGCAGTATTTT. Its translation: CASSQDRSTHTQYF.